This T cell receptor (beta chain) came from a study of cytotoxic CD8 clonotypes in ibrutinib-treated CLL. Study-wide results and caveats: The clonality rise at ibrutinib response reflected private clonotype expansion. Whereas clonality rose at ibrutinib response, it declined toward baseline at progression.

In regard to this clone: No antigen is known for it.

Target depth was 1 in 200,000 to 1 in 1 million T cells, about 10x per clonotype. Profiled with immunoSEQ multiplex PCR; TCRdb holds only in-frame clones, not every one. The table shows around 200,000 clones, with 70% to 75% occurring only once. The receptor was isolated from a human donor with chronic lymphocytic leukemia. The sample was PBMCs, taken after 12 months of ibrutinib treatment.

The CDR3 region is CASSQRLFSSYNEQFF. CDR3 in DNA: TGTGCCAGCAGCCAACGCCTTTTCAGCTCCTACAATGAGCAGTTCTTC. The genes are TRBV4-2 and TRBJ2-1; D not resolved. Germline loops: CDR1 LGHNA, CDR2 YNFKEQ. The CDR3 runs to 16 residues. V was shortened by 2 bases and J by 0 bases, with 11 bases between the two germline ends.